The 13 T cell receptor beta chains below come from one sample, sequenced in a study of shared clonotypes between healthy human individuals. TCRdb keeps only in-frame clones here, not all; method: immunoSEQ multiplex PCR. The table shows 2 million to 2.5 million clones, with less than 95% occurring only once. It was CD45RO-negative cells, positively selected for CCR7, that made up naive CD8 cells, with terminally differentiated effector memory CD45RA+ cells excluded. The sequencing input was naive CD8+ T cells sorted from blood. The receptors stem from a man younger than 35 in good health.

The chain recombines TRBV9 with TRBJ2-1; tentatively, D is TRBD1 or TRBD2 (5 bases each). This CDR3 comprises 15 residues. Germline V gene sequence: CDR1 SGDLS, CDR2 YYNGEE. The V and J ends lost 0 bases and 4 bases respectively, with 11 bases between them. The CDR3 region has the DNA TGTGCCAGCAGCGTAGACGGGGACCCTTACAATGAGCAGTTCTTC. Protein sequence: CASSVDGDPYNEQFF.

The CDR3 protein is CASSDSGEDTDSYEQYF. The DNA for the CDR3 is TGTGCCAGCAGTGATAGTGGAGAGGACACCGACTCCTACGAGCAGTACTTC. The genes are TRBV2 and TRBJ2-7, with D perhaps TRBD1 (5 bases). CDR3 size: 17 residues. CDR1 SNHLY and CDR2 FYNNEI come from the germline V gene. V lost 3 bases and J lost 0, with 18 bases in between.

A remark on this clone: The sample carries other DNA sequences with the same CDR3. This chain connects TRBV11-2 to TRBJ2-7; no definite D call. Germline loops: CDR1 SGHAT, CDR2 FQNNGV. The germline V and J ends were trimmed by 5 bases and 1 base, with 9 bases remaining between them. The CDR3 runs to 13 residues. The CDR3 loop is CASSPVGSYEQYF. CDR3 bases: TGTGCCAGCAGCCCGGTAGGGTCCTACGAGCAGTACTTC.

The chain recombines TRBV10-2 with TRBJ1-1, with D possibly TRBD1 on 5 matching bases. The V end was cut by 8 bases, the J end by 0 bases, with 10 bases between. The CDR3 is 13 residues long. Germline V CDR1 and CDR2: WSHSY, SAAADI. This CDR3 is CASRQFMNTEAFF. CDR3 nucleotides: TGCGCCAGCCGACAGTTCATGAACACTGAAGCTTTCTTT.

The CDR3 nucleotides are TGTGCCAGCAGCTACGGGACAGGGACAGATACGCAGTATTTT. Its translation: CASSYGTGTDTQYF. V usage is TRBV5-6 and J usage is TRBJ2-3; 9 nucleotides match TRBD1. V shed 3 bases, J shed 3 bases, and the junction held 2 bases outside the gene matches. This CDR3 is 14 amino acids long. Germline CDR1 and CDR2: SGHDT and YYEEEE.

The CDR3 loop reads CASSGTVDEQYF. CDR3 sequence (DNA): TGTGCCAGCAGTGGGACGGTGGACGAGCAGTACTTC. The V call is TRBV6-1, the J call TRBJ2-7; D unclear. The CDR3 is 12 residues long. V dropped 4 bases and J dropped 5 bases, with 9 bases sitting between them. Germline V gene sequence: CDR1 MNHNS, CDR2 SASEGT.

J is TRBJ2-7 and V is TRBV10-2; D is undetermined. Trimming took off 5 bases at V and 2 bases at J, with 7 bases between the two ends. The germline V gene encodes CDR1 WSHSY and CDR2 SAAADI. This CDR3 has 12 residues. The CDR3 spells CASSTDPYEQYF. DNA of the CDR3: TGCGCCAGCAGTACAGACCCCTACGAGCAGTACTTC.

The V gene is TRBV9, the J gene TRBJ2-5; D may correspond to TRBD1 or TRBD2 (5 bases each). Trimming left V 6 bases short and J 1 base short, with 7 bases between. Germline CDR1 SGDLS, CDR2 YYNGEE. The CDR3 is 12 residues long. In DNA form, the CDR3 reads TGTGCCAGCAAGGGGAGCCAAGAGACCCAGTACTTC. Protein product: CASKGSQETQYF.

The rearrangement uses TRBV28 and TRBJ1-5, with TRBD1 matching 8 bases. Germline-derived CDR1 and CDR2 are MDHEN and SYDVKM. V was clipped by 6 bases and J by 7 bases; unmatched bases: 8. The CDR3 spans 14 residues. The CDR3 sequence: CASRQGAPWQPQHF. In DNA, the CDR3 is TGTGCCAGCAGGCAGGGGGCCCCCTGGCAGCCCCAGCATTTT.

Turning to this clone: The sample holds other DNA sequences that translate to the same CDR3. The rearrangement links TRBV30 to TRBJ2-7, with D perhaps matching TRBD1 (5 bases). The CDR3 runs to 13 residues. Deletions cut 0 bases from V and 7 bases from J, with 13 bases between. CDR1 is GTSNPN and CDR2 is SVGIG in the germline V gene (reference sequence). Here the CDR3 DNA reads TGTGCCTGGAGTGTTTTGGGATCAGGGGAGCAGTACTTC. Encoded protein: CAWSVLGSGEQYF. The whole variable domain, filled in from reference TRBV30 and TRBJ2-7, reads SQTIHQWPATLVQPVGSPLSLECTVEGTSNPNLYWYRQAAGRGLQLLFYSVGIGQISSEVPQNLSASRPQDRQFILSSKKLLLSDSGFYLCAWSVLGSGEQYFGPGTRLTVT.

As DNA, the CDR3 is TGCGCCAGCAGCTTGGAGGGTTGGCTCCCCACAGATACGCAGTATTTT. It encodes CASSLEGWLPTDTQYF. The chain is built from TRBV5-1 and TRBJ2-3; D gene unclear. The V end lost 0 bases, the J end lost 2 bases, and 13 bases lay between the germline ends. CDR1 SGHRS and CDR2 YFSETQ come from the germline V gene. There are 16 residues in the CDR3.

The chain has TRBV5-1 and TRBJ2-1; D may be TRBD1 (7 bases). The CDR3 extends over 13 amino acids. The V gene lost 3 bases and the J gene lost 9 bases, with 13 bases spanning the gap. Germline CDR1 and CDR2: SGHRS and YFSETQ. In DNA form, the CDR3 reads TGCGCCAGCAGCTCTGACAGGGAGGTTGAGCAGTTCTTC. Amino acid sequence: CASSSDREVEQFF. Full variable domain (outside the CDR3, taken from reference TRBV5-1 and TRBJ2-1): KAGVTQTPRYLIKTRGQQVTLSCSPISGHRSVSWYQQTPGQGLQFLFEYFSETQRNKGNFPGRFSGRQFSNSRSEMNVSTLELGDSALYLCASSSDREVEQFFGPGTRLTVL.

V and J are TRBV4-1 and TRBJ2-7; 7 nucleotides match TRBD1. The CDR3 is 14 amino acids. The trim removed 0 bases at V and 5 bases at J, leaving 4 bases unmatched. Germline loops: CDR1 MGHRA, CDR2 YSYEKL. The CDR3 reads CASSQEDRADEQYF. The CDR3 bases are TGCGCCAGCAGCCAAGAAGACAGGGCTGACGAGCAGTACTTC.